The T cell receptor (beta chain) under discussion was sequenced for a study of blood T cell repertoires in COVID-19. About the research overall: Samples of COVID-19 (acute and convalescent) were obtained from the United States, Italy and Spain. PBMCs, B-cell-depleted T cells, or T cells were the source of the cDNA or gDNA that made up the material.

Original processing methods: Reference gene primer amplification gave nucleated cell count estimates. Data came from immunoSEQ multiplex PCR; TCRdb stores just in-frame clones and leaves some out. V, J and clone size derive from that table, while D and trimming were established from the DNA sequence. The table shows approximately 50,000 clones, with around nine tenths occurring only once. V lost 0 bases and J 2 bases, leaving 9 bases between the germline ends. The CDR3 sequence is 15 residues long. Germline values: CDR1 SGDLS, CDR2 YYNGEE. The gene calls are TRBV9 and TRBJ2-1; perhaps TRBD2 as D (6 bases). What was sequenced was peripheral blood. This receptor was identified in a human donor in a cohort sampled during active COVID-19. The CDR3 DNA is TGTGCCAGCAGCGTAGATAGCGGCCCCTACAATGAGCAGTTCTTC. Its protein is CASSVDSGPYNEQFF.